This T cell receptor beta chain was sequenced during a study of identifying expanded T cells in peripheral blood. The CDR3 loop spans 13 amino acids. Trimming stripped 4 bases from V and 5 bases from J, with 12 bases between. Looked up from germline, CDR1 is SGHNT and CDR2 is YYREEE (reference sequence). TCRdb keeps only in-frame clones here, not all; method: immunoSEQ multiplex PCR. The table includes some 90,000 clones, approximately 90% detected once. The receptor's source is a person between 18 and 70 years old in good health. Sequencing was performed on blood. The J gene is TRBJ2-5, the V gene TRBV5-4; D is undetermined. The CDR3 sequence: CASSPVLGETQYF. CDR3 in DNA: TGTGCCAGCAGCCCGGTCCTGGGGGAGACCCAGTACTTC. Full variable domain (rest looked up from reference TRBV5-4 and TRBJ2-5): ETGVTQSPTHLIKTRGQQVTLRCSSQSGHNTVSWYQQALGQGPQFIFQYYREEENGRGNFPPRFSGLQFPNYSSELNVNALELDDSALYLCASSPVLGETQYFGPGTRLLVL.